A single sample is the source of the 17 T cell receptor beta chains below, sequenced in a study of beta chain features in type 1 diabetes. Reverse transcribing all isolated RNA meant expressed TCRB transcripts were sequenced. Here immunoSEQ multiplex PCR was the method, and the copy in TCRdb shows in-frame clones only, minus some. This sample has under 500,000 clones, with 30% found just once. The sequenced sample consisted of naive CD4+ T cells from blood. These receptors were collected from a man aged 18 to 30 in good health.

This rearrangement joins TRBV14 to TRBJ2-7, with TRBD1 as a possible D gene (6 bases). Trimming pared 4 bases from V and 5 bases from J, leaving 15 bases between. The CDR3 spans 14 residues. In germline, CDR1 is SGHDN, CDR2 FVKESK. CDR3 protein: CASSPRQVVDEQYF. As DNA, the CDR3 is TGTGCCAGCAGCCCGAGACAGGTAGTAGACGAGCAGTACTTC.

This clone was recorded a few times. The V and J genes are TRBV7-2 and TRBJ2-2, with 11 bases matching TRBD2. The V gene end was trimmed by 11 bases and the J gene end by 0 bases; junction bases not matched to a gene: 2. The CDR3 loop spans 14 amino acids. The germline CDR1 and CDR2 sequences are SGHTA and FQGNSA. CDR3 bases: TGTGCCGTGGGACTAGCGGCGAACACCGGGGAGCTGTTTTTT. It is translated as CAVGLAANTGELFF.

J is TRBJ1-1 and V is TRBV10-3; 9 bases match TRBD1. Germline values: CDR1 ENHRY, CDR2 SYGVKD. Trimming took 9 bases from V and 6 from J; bases not matched to a gene: 11. This CDR3 is built from 14 residues. CDR3 DNA sequence: TGTGCCATTATCCGGGACAGGGCGGAATCTGAAGCTTTCTTT. Protein: CAIIRDRAESEAFF.

This clone was seen more than once but under ten times. The rearrangement joins TRBV15 to TRBJ2-1, with TRBD2 matching over 10 bases. The CDR3 is 17 amino acids. V was clipped by 3 bases and J by 6 bases; unmatched bases: 11. From germline, CDR1 is LNHNV and CDR2 YYDKDF (reference sequence). The DNA for the CDR3 is TGTGCCACCAGCAGTGACTGGACTAGCGGATTAGGCAATGAGCAGTTCTTC. It is translated as CATSSDWTSGLGNEQFF.

This clone was observed a few times. This rearrangement joins TRBV29-1 to TRBJ2-1; D tentatively reads TRBD1 or TRBD2 (5 bases each). This CDR3 is built from 11 residues. Germline-derived CDR1 and CDR2 are SQVTM and ANQGSEA. V was clipped by 6 bases and J by 8 bases, with 11 bases between them. Here the CDR3 reads CSVELGDEQFF. As DNA, the CDR3 is TGCAGCGTGGAACTAGGGGATGAGCAGTTCTTC.

The CDR3 loop is CSVEDSSGRPLQYF. In DNA form, the CDR3 reads TGCAGCGTTGAAGATTCAAGTGGACGGCCTCTCCAGTACTTC. The rearrangement links TRBV29-1 to TRBJ2-7; D unresolved. Germline lookup yields CDR1 SQVTM and CDR2 ANQGSEA. The CDR3 covers 14 residues. The V gene lost 0 bases and the J gene lost 10 bases, with 19 bases spanning the gap.

This chain joins TRBV30 and TRBJ2-7; possibly TRBD2 for D (6 bases). Germline-derived CDR1 and CDR2 are GTSNPN and SVGIG (reference sequence). V was trimmed by 4 bases and J by 4 bases, leaving 23 bases between them. The CDR3 consists of 16 residues. This chain's CDR3 is CAWTRVHGDGRYEQYF. CDR3 sequence (DNA): TGTGCCTGGACCCGAGTCCACGGGGACGGGAGATACGAGCAGTACTTC.

The chain combines TRBV10-3 with TRBJ2-7; perhaps D is TRBD1 or TRBD2 (6 bases each). Germline CDR1 and CDR2: ENHRY and SYGVKD. Trimming cost V 2 bases and J 5 bases, with 13 bases left between them. CDR3 length: 14 residues. The CDR3 reads CAISERGSGHEQYF. The CDR3, as DNA: TGTGCCATCAGTGAGAGGGGGAGCGGGCACGAGCAGTACTTC.

V gene TRBV6-5 combines with J gene TRBJ2-1; 9 bases map to TRBD2. Germline-derived CDR1 and CDR2 are MNHEY and SVGAGI. This CDR3 comprises 15 residues. Trimming removed 2 bases from V and 5 bases from J; junction bases left unmatched: 4. The CDR3 DNA reads TGTGCCAGCAGTTACCGAGCGGGGGGCAACAATGAGCAGTTCTTC. Translation: CASSYRAGGNNEQFF.

This sequence joins TRBV25-1 and TRBJ1-2; D unresolved. Germline lookup yields CDR1 MGHDK and CDR2 SYGVNS. This CDR3 region has 15 residues. Trimming took 1 base from V and 4 from J, leaving 13 bases between them. The DNA for the CDR3 is TGTGCCAGCAGTGAATTCAAGGGAGAAGGCTATGGCTACACCTTC. It is translated as CASSEFKGEGYGYTF.

The CDR3 sequence is CASSLPGTDTQYF. In DNA form, the CDR3 reads TGTGCCAGCAGCTTACCGGGGACAGATACGCAGTATTTT. The chain employs TRBV7-2 and TRBJ2-3, with a weak D call TRBD2 (5 bases). The germline gives CDR1 SGHTA, CDR2 FQGNSA. V was trimmed by 2 bases and J by 3 bases, leaving 6 bases between them. The CDR3 has 13 residues.

The chain has TRBV5-4 and TRBJ2-5; 8 bases are shared with TRBD1. Germline values: CDR1 SGHNT, CDR2 YYREEE (reference sequence). The V segment lost 6 bases and the J segment 4 bases; nucleotides outside the gene matches: 5. The CDR3 extends over 13 amino acids. The chain's CDR3 is CASTVDRGETQYF. In DNA form, the CDR3 reads TGTGCCAGCACCGTCGACAGGGGAGAGACCCAGTACTTC. Full variable domain (rest looked up from reference TRBV5-4 and TRBJ2-5): ETGVTQSPTHLIKTRGQQVTLRCSSQSGHNTVSWYQQALGQGPQFIFQYYREEENGRGNFPPRFSGLQFPNYSSELNVNALELDDSALYLCASTVDRGETQYFGPGTRLLVL.

CDR3 amino acids: CASSQVWWGNEQFF. The DNA of the CDR3 is TGCGCCAGCAGCCAAGTATGGTGGGGCAATGAGCAGTTCTTC. The chain employs TRBV4-1 and TRBJ2-1; the D is unclear. Per the germline V gene, CDR1 is MGHRA and CDR2 is YSYEKL. CDR3 length: 14 residues. Trimming left V 1 base short and J 6 bases short, with 10 bases between.

This clone was recorded a few times. This chain connects TRBV29-1 to TRBJ1-1; tentatively, D is TRBD1 (5 bases). The length of the CDR3 is 14 residues. The ends were cut back, 7 bases at V and 4 bases at J, with 19 bases in the middle. Germline V gene data show CDR1 as SQVTM and CDR2 as ANQGSEA. The CDR3 reads CSAAGGLGFTEAFF. The DNA of the CDR3 is TGCAGCGCGGCCGGGGGATTGGGGTTCACTGAAGCTTTCTTT.

This clone was counted only a few times. The V call is TRBV29-1, the J call TRBJ1-5, with TRBD1 matching 7 bases. CDR1 is SQVTM and CDR2 is ANQGSEA in the germline V gene. The trim removed 6 bases at V and 1 base at J, leaving 6 bases unmatched. This CDR3 is 14 amino acids long. Here the CDR3 reads CSVATGYSNQPQHF. Here the CDR3 DNA reads TGCAGCGTCGCGACAGGGTACAGCAATCAGCCCCAGCATTTT.

Worth noting for this clone: This same CDR3 is encoded by further DNA sequences in the sample. The J gene is TRBJ2-3, the V gene TRBV18; D ambiguous. The CDR3 sequence is 12 residues long. V was shortened by 6 bases and J by 0 bases, with 4 bases between the two germline ends. Germline V gene data show CDR1 as KGHSH and CDR2 as LQKENI. DNA of the CDR3: TGTGCCAGCTCCCCTAGCACAGATACGCAGTATTTT. It is translated as CASSPSTDTQYF.

This chain joins TRBV30 and TRBJ1-1; the match to TRBD1 covers 7 bases. Germline CDR1 and CDR2: GTSNPN and SVGIG (reference sequence). The CDR3 is 18 amino acids. V was clipped by 0 bases and J by 6 bases; unmatched bases: 19. The CDR3 is CAWSVYGIVTGTNSEAFF. CDR3 nucleotides: TGTGCCTGGAGTGTATATGGTATCGTGACAGGGACCAACTCTGAAGCTTTCTTT.